Following are 23 T cell receptor beta chains from one sample sequenced in a study of T cell responses to AZD1222 COVID-19 vaccine. Measured with immunoSEQ multiplex PCR; TCRdb has only the in-frame clones, and not every one. The profile shows about 100,000 clones, roughly 90% of them singletons. Sequenced material: peripheral blood, taken on day 0 of AZD1222 vaccination. Receptors originate from an adult in good health.

V is TRBV28 and J is TRBJ2-5; maybe TRBD2 (5 bases). Germline V lookup: CDR1 MDHEN, CDR2 SYDVKM. CDR3 length: 14 amino acids. V gave up 6 bases and J gave up 4 bases, with 15 bases separating them. Here the CDR3 DNA reads TGTGCCAGCAGCCCCCCCAGTGGGAGAGAGACCCAGTACTTC. Residues: CASSPPSGRETQYF.

V is TRBV28 and J is TRBJ2-6; no clear D gene. The CDR3 is made up of 16 amino acids. The V end was cut by 1 base, the J end by 2 bases, with 9 bases between. Germline V gives CDR1 MDHEN, CDR2 SYDVKM. The CDR3 coding sequence is TGTGCCAGCAGTTTATCGAAGGGTACTGGGGCCAACGTCCTGACTTTC. As protein: CASSLSKGTGANVLTF.

The V and J genes are TRBV10-3 and TRBJ1-5; D is ambiguous. Trimming stripped 4 bases from V and 3 bases from J, with 7 bases between. Germline values: CDR1 ENHRY, CDR2 SYGVKD. The CDR3 sequence is 13 residues long. CDR3 region: CAISGVPNQPQHF. The DNA of the CDR3 is TGTGCCATCAGTGGGGTCCCCAATCAGCCCCAGCATTTT.

This clone appeared once. This rearrangement joins TRBV7-9 to TRBJ2-2, with TRBD1 identical over 8 bases. The length of the CDR3 is 16 residues. J lost 6 bases, V lost 0 bases, and 6 bases had no gene match. Germline V gene data show CDR1 as SEHNR and CDR2 as FQNEAQ (reference sequence). The CDR3 coding sequence is TGTGCCAGCAGCTTAGCCGCACACAGGGGGGCCGGGGAGCTGTTTTTT. Translating gives CASSLAAHRGAGELFF.

This chain uses TRBV5-4 with TRBJ2-2; tentative D call: TRBD1 (6 bases). The germline V and J ends were trimmed by 4 bases and 6 bases, with 7 bases remaining between them. The germline CDR1 and CDR2 sequences are SGHNT and YYREEE (reference sequence). The CDR3 sequence is 12 residues long. In DNA form, the CDR3 reads TGTGCCAGCAGCACAGGGCCCGGGGAGCTGTTTTTT. Amino acids: CASSTGPGELFF.

The chain links TRBV11-2 to TRBJ1-1; 7 positions match TRBD1. The junction had 11 bases not matched to a gene; V was cut back by 6 bases and J by 4 bases. CDR1 is SGHAT, CDR2 FQNNGV, per germline. This CDR3 is 15 amino acids long. The CDR3 coding sequence is TGTGCCAGCAGTACCGTCAGGGGGGCTCGCACTGAAGCTTTCTTT. Its protein is CASSTVRGARTEAFF. The full variable domain, its missing parts supplied by reference TRBV11-2 and TRBJ1-1, is EAGVAQSPRYKIIEKRQSVAFWCNPISGHATLYWYQQILGQGPKLLIQFQNNGVVDDSQLPKDRFSAERLKGVDSTLKIQPAKLEDSAVYLCASSTVRGARTEAFFGQGTRLTVV.

The chain uses TRBV20-1 and TRBJ2-1; D is ambiguous. In germline, CDR1 is DFQATT, CDR2 SNEGSKA (reference sequence). V lost 2 bases and J 4 bases, leaving 3 bases between the germline ends. The CDR3 spans 11 residues. This CDR3 reads CSARPYNEQFF. The DNA of the CDR3 is TGCAGTGCTAGACCATACAATGAGCAGTTCTTC.

This sequence joins TRBV11-2 and TRBJ2-3, with D possibly being TRBD1 (6 bases). The V end lost 7 bases, the J end lost 5 bases, and 19 bases lay between the germline ends. Germline V gene lookup returns CDR1 SGHAT and CDR2 FQNNGV. CDR3 length: 15 residues. Here the CDR3 DNA reads TGTGCCAGCATGGTGGCAGGGGCTGGTGGAGATACGCAGTATTTT. Amino acid sequence: CASMVAGAGGDTQYF.

This clone turned up a few times. The gene calls are TRBV5-4 and TRBJ1-2; no clear D. V was clipped by 0 bases and J by 3 bases, with 9 bases between them. This CDR3 is 14 amino acids long. The germline CDR1 and CDR2 sequences are SGHNT and YYREEE (reference sequence). The CDR3 DNA reads TGTGCCAGCAGCTTGGCCACACACGACTATGGCTACACCTTC. Protein sequence: CASSLATHDYGYTF.

The CDR3 nucleotides are TGTGCCAGCAGTCCTCCAGGTTCCTATGGCTACGAGCAGTACTTC. It yields the protein CASSPPGSYGYEQYF. The genes are TRBV28 and TRBJ2-7; D remains unclear. Germline V gene sequence: CDR1 MDHEN, CDR2 SYDVKM. The length of the CDR3 is 15 residues. V was trimmed by 5 bases and J by 3 bases, leaving 17 bases between them.

The chain is built from TRBV19 and TRBJ1-3, with no clear D. The germline V gene encodes CDR1 LNHDA and CDR2 SQIVND (reference sequence). CDR3 length: 17 amino acids. V dropped 3 bases and J dropped 1 base, with 16 bases sitting between them. The CDR3 loop reads CASSIRALPGSGNTIYF. The CDR3 DNA reads as TGTGCCAGTAGTATCCGGGCTCTCCCCGGGTCTGGAAACACCATATATTTT.

This clone was seen once. The rearrangement uses TRBV4-1 and TRBJ1-4, with a possible D match to TRBD1 (6 bases). Germline loops: CDR1 MGHRA, CDR2 YSYEKL. V was cut by 0 bases and J by 2 bases, with 19 bases left in between. There are 19 residues in the CDR3. The CDR3 loop reads CASSQDLGATGRTNEKLFF. The CDR3 bases are TGCGCCAGCAGCCAAGATCTGGGGGCCACAGGGCGGACTAATGAAAAACTGTTTTTT.

The chain combines TRBV5-1 with TRBJ2-5; D uncertain. Trimming cost V 3 bases and J 4 bases, with 4 bases left between them. CDR1 is SGHRS and CDR2 is YFSETQ in the germline V gene. The CDR3 runs 11 residues. The CDR3 DNA sequence: TGCGCCAGCAGCTACTCAGAGACCCAGTACTTC. It encodes CASSYSETQYF. Combining the CDR3 with reference TRBV5-1 and TRBJ2-5 gives the whole variable domain KAGVTQTPRYLIKTRGQQVTLSCSPISGHRSVSWYQQTPGQGLQFLFEYFSETQRNKGNFPGRFSGRQFSNSRSEMNVSTLELGDSALYLCASSYSETQYFGPGTRLLVL.

This chain links TRBV7-3 with TRBJ1-1, with D possibly TRBD1 on 5 matching bases. Deletions cut 5 bases from V and 5 bases from J, with 18 bases between. Germline values: CDR1 SGHTA, CDR2 FQGTGA. This CDR3 region has 15 residues. CDR3 loop: CASSPAAGAGTEAFF. As DNA, the CDR3 is TGTGCCAGCAGCCCGGCGGCTGGGGCAGGTACTGAAGCTTTCTTT.

V gene TRBV28 combines with J gene TRBJ1-1; 8 nucleotides agree with TRBD1. The CDR3 consists of 17 residues. V lost 5 bases, J lost 5 bases, and 16 bases stayed unmatched. Germline lookup yields CDR1 MDHEN and CDR2 SYDVKM. This CDR3 is CASSLLPGQGDRTEAFF. CDR3 DNA: TGTGCCAGCAGTCTCCTGCCCGGACAGGGAGACAGGACTGAAGCTTTCTTT.

The genes are TRBV11-3 and TRBJ1-1, with a weak D call TRBD1 (5 bases). The CDR3 totals 13 residues. The V gene's germline CDR1 is SGHNT and CDR2 YENEEA. Deletions cut 3 bases from V and 5 bases from J, with 10 bases between. The CDR3: CASSFERGTEAFF. The CDR3 DNA follows: TGTGCCAGCAGCTTTGAGCGGGGGACTGAAGCTTTCTTT.

The J gene is TRBJ2-1, the V gene TRBV6-2 or TRBV6-3, with D possibly being TRBD1 (6 bases). This CDR3 has 15 amino acids. The V and J ends lost 4 bases and 4 bases respectively, with 14 bases between them. The germline V gene encodes CDR1 MNHEY and CDR2 SVGEGT. The CDR3 DNA reads TGTGCCAGCAGTTCCGCCGGGACAAATTACAATGAGCAGTTCTTC. This translates into CASSSAGTNYNEQFF.

This rearrangement joins TRBV6-5 to TRBJ2-6; D gene uncertain. Between the trimmed V and J ends, which lost 6 bases and 2 bases, there was a span of 11 bases. There are 15 residues in the CDR3. CDR1 is MNHEY, CDR2 SVGAGI, per germline. CDR3 residues: CASSLYSPGANVLTF. For the CDR3, the DNA is TGTGCCAGCAGCCTCTATTCCCCTGGGGCCAACGTCCTGACTTTC.

This chain's CDR3 is CASSPTGRDGYTF. In DNA, the CDR3 is TGTGCCAGCAGCCCGACAGGTCGAGATGGCTACACCTTC. J is TRBJ1-2 and V is TRBV14, with D possibly being TRBD1 (6 bases). V lost 4 bases and J lost 6, with 12 bases in between. Germline V gene sequence: CDR1 SGHDN, CDR2 FVKESK. The CDR3 is 13 amino acids.

This sequence joins TRBV6-2 or TRBV6-3 and TRBJ1-5; TRBD1 might be the D (6 bases). The CDR3 spans 14 residues. Per germline, CDR1 MNHEY and CDR2 SVGEGT. V was trimmed by 6 bases and J by 1 base, leaving 10 bases between them. The CDR3: CASSRQVSNQPQHF. The CDR3 DNA reads TGTGCCAGCAGCCGACAGGTCAGCAATCAGCCCCAGCATTTT.

The V gene is TRBV7-2, the J gene TRBJ1-2; D is unresolved. The CDR3 contains 13 residues. Germline-derived CDR1 and CDR2 are SGHTA and FQGNSA. Trimming pared 3 bases from V and 8 bases from J, leaving 13 bases between. This CDR3 is CASSLGDMVGYTF. For the CDR3, the DNA is TGTGCCAGCAGCTTGGGCGACATGGTAGGCTACACCTTC.

This chain joins TRBV27 and TRBJ2-1, with D possibly being TRBD1 (6 bases). Trimming cost V 5 bases and J 8 bases, with 19 bases left between them. The CDR3 loop spans 15 amino acids. Germline CDR1 MNHEY, CDR2 SMNVEV (reference sequence). The CDR3: CASSPTDSLWDEQFF. CDR3 bases: TGTGCCAGCAGTCCGACGGACAGTCTCTGGGATGAGCAGTTCTTC.

In DNA, the CDR3 is TGTGCCAGCCTGGACCGGGCTAATCTTAACACTGAAGCTTTCTTT. It is translated as CASLDRANLNTEAFF. The J gene is TRBJ1-1, the V gene TRBV2; no clear D. Germline CDR1 is SNHLY and CDR2 is FYNNEI. Trimming left V 8 bases short and J 2 bases short, with 18 bases between. This CDR3 has 15 residues.